This is a list of T cell receptor beta chains from one sample in a study of blood T cell repertoires in COVID-19. The protocol was immunoSEQ multiplex PCR, while the TCRdb copy is restricted to in-frame clones and leaves out a portion. The sample lists 310,000 or so clones, roughly 90% occurring once. The sequencing input was PBMCs or T cells enriched from blood (not recorded which). These receptors all come from a woman aged 18-29 years with acute COVID-19. The CDR3 runs from the conserved cysteine through the conserved F or W. A D gene is named only where the DNA matches it firmly. Clone size appears in some rows only: once, few, many, or a class for an expanded clone.

J gene,clone size,D gene,V gene,CDR3 DNA,CDR3 protein
TRBJ1-1,.,.,TRBV7-9,TGTGCCAGCAGCTACCAAGGGTGGAGGTTGGGCACTGAAGCTTTCTTT,CASSYQGWRLGTEAFF
TRBJ2-1,.,TRBD2,TRBV5-8,TGTGCCAGCAGCCGCCTCCTGGGCTCTCTAGCGGGAAGTTTACAAGAGCAGTTCTTC,CASSRLLGSLAGSLQEQFF
TRBJ2-7,.,.,TRBV19,TGTGCCAGTAGTATACAGGCCTCCTACGAGCAGTACTTC,CASSIQASYEQYF
TRBJ1-1,.,TRBD1,TRBV19,TGTGCCAGTAGTAAACAGGACAGGCCGAACACTGAAGCTTTCTTT,CASSKQDRPNTEAFF
TRBJ2-1,.,TRBD1,TRBV25-1,TGTGCCAGCAGTGATTGGGACAGGGCCTACAATGAGCAGTTCTTC,CASSDWDRAYNEQFF
TRBJ2-2,.,.,TRBV7-2,TGTGCCAGCAGCCCACGCGGCCCCTTGGTCGGGGAGCTGTTTTTT,CASSPRGPLVGELFF
TRBJ2-7,.,TRBD2,TRBV20-1,TGCAGTGCTAGTTCTAGCGGGAGTTCTAAGAACGAGCAGTACTTC,CSASSSGSSKNEQYF
TRBJ2-2,.,.,TRBV28,TGTGCCAGCAGTTTAGACCCAGCGAGCACCGGGGAGCTGTTTTTT,CASSLDPASTGELFF
TRBJ2-2,.,TRBD1,TRBV10-2,TGCGCCAGCAGCTCAAACAGGGGGCGAACCGGGGAGCTGTTTTTT,CASSSNRGRTGELFF
TRBJ1-2,.,TRBD1,TRBV15,TGTGCCACCAGCAGTAATGGGAACAGGGGAGATGATGGCTACACCTTC,CATSSNGNRGDDGYTF
TRBJ1-2,.,.,TRBV6-6,TGTGCCAGCAGTTACTCGACTGGAGGGAACTATGGCTACACCTTC,CASSYSTGGNYGYTF
TRBJ2-7,.,.,TRBV7-2,TGTGCCAGCAGCCACGGATTACTAGGAAACGAGCAGTACTTC,CASSHGLLGNEQYF
TRBJ1-1,.,.,TRBV19,TGTGCCAGTAGTATCCCTCAGGGGTTGGACACTGAAGCTTTCTTT,CASSIPQGLDTEAFF
TRBJ1-5,.,.,TRBV28,TGTGCCAGCAGTTTACGACAGTATAGCAATCAGCCCCAGCATTTT,CASSLRQYSNQPQHF
TRBJ2-3,many,.,TRBV5-1,TGCGCCAGCAGCTTGTCCCTAACCAGGGTGGCAGATACGCAGTATTTT,CASSLSLTRVADTQYF
TRBJ2-1,.,.,TRBV28,TGTGCCAGCAGTTTGAGACTAACTTACAATGAGCAGTTCTTC,CASSLRLTYNEQFF
TRBJ1-3,.,.,TRBV4-1,TGCGCCAGCAGCCAAGTTTCAGGGCCTGGAAACACCATATATTTT,CASSQVSGPGNTIYF
TRBJ2-7,.,.,TRBV25-1,TGTGCCAGCAGTGAATGGGGCGGTACCTACGAGCAGTACTTC,CASSEWGGTYEQYF
TRBJ2-7,.,TRBD2,TRBV27,TGTGCCAGCAGTCCGGGGACTAGCGGGAGCGACGAGCAGTACTTC,CASSPGTSGSDEQYF
TRBJ2-7,.,TRBD1,TRBV19,TGTGCCAGTAGGGAACAGGGGACAAATTACGAGCAGTACTTC,CASREQGTNYEQYF
TRBJ2-5,.,.,TRBV19,TGTGCCAGTAGTATGGACAGTGTCCGGGGGACCCAGTACTTC,CASSMDSVRGTQYF
TRBJ2-1,.,TRBD1,TRBV7-8,TGTGCCAGCAGCTTCCACAGGGGGAACTACAATGAGCAGTTCTTC,CASSFHRGNYNEQFF
TRBJ1-1,.,.,TRBV19,TGTGCCAGTAGTACTATCGAGGATATTCGCACTGAAGCTTTCTTT,CASSTIEDIRTEAFF
TRBJ2-7,.,TRBD2,TRBV5-1,TGCGCCAGCAGCTTCGGGGGGGCGTCCTACGAGCAGTACTTC,CASSFGGASYEQYF
TRBJ1-1,once,.,TRBV3-1/TRBV3-2,TGTGCCAGCAGCCAAGTGGTTGAAGGGGCTAAAAGGGTGAACACTGAAGCTTTCTTT,CASSQVVEGAKRVNTEAFF
TRBJ2-3,once,TRBD2,TRBV18,TGTGCCAGCTCACCATTTAGAACCGGGACTAACACAGATACGCAGTATTTT,CASSPFRTGTNTDTQYF
TRBJ1-2,.,TRBD1,TRBV5-1,TGCGCCAGCAGCTTGGTCGCGGGGACAGGGGCCTACGCGGAAGGCTACACCTTC,CASSLVAGTGAYAEGYTF
TRBJ1-5,.,.,TRBV30,TGTGCCTGGAGGGCAAACCAGGGAAATAAGCCCCAGCATTTT,CAWRANQGNKPQHF
TRBJ2-7,.,.,TRBV28,TGTGCCAGTAAAGGTCCGGGAGAAGCGGAAGGGCAGTACTTC,CASKGPGEAEGQYF
TRBJ1-1,.,.,TRBV7-8,TGTGCCAGCAGCTTCGTGCAGAGGAGTGAAGCTTTCTTT,CASSFVQRSEAFF
TRBJ1-5,.,TRBD1,TRBV6-2/TRBV6-3,TGTGCCAGCAGTTACAGGGTAACAGGGGCCCTCAGCAATCAGCCCCAGCATTTT,CASSYRVTGALSNQPQHF
TRBJ1-1,.,.,TRBV29-1,TGCAGCGCCGGACCGGGGACTACCACTGAAGCTTTCTTT,CSAGPGTTTEAFF
TRBJ2-4,.,TRBD1,TRBV19,TGTGCCAGTAGACAGCAGACAGGGGGAATGGACATTCAGTACTTC,CASRQQTGGMDIQYF
TRBJ1-5,.,.,TRBV2,TGTGCCAGCAGCGGCAGACAGGGCAATCAGCCCCAGCATTTT,CASSGRQGNQPQHF
TRBJ1-2,.,.,TRBV6-5,TGTGCCAGCAGACGGACAGAGAACTATGGCTACACCTTC,CASRRTENYGYTF
TRBJ2-3,.,.,TRBV10-2,TGCGCCAGCAGTGACCACACAGATACGCAGTATTTT,CASSDHTDTQYF
TRBJ2-1,.,TRBD1,TRBV11-2,TGTGCCAGCAGCCCTAGGGACAGGGGATTCTACAATGAGCAGTTCTTC,CASSPRDRGFYNEQFF
TRBJ2-1,.,TRBD2,TRBV5-1,TGCGCCAGCAGCTCCTTGACTAGCGTCGGTGAGCAGTTCTTC,CASSSLTSVGEQFF
TRBJ2-7,few,.,TRBV14,TGTGCCAGCAGCCAAGATCTTTCGCCAGGTTATTCCTACGAGCAGTACTTC,CASSQDLSPGYSYEQYF
TRBJ1-1,.,.,TRBV28,TGTGCCAGCAGTTTATGGGCAGGGGAGAACACTGAAGCTTTCTTT,CASSLWAGENTEAFF
TRBJ2-7,.,.,TRBV12-3/TRBV12-4,TGTGCCAGCAGTCAGGGGAACTACGAGCAGTACTTC,CASSQGNYEQYF
TRBJ2-1,.,.,TRBV28,TGTGCCAGCAGTTTAGGCGGTCGGCAGTTCTTC,CASSLGGRQFF
TRBJ2-7,.,TRBD1,TRBV10-3,TGTGCCATCAGTGGAACCGGGACAGGGGAAGATGAGCAGTACTTC,CAISGTGTGEDEQYF
TRBJ1-5,once,.,TRBV10-2,TGCGCCAGCAGTGAGAGGAGGGGCTCGAATAGCAATCAGCCCCAGCATTTT,CASSERRGSNSNQPQHF
TRBJ1-2,.,TRBD1,TRBV27,TGTGCCAGCAGAACAACAGGGGCGACCTATGGCTACACCTTC,CASRTTGATYGYTF